A selection of T cell receptor beta chains follows, all from one sample in a study of T cells after yellow fever vaccination. TCRdb ran MiXCR on the 5' RACE reads and lists one entry per CDR3 protein. The table shows a few hundred thousand distinct CDR3 sequences, with roughly 8.6% occurring only once. The sequenced sample was PBMCs, obtained around 45 days after the first yellow fever vaccination. Receptors originate from a man aged 18 to 30 who received the YFV17D yellow fever vaccine. Each CDR3 is given with its conserved first and last residue. A D gene is named only where the DNA matches it firmly. For some rows the clone size is stated as once, few or many, or as a class when expanded; others skip it.

clone size	V gene	D gene	J gene	CDR3 protein	CDR3 DNA
NA	TRBV29-1	TRBD2	TRBJ2-1	CSVLTSGGTEQFF	TGCAGCGTGCTGACTAGCGGGGGGACAGAGCAGTTCTTC
few	TRBV30	NA	TRBJ1-4	CAWSRRGLREKLFF	TGTGCCTGGAGTCGTAGGGGGTTGCGCGAAAAACTGTTTTTT
NA	TRBV5-1	NA	TRBJ2-6	CASSLVARSSGANVLTF	TGCGCCAGCAGCTTGGTTGCCAGGAGCTCTGGGGCCAACGTCCTGACTTTC
NA	TRBV5-6	NA	TRBJ2-2	CASSLGGARELFF	TGTGCCAGCAGCTTGGGGGGGGCGCGGGAGCTGTTTTTT
NA	TRBV19	TRBD1	TRBJ1-6	CASSNAGTGGLSPLHF	TGTGCCAGTAGCAATGCTGGGACAGGGGGCCTTTCACCCCTCCACTTT
NA	TRBV15	NA	TRBJ2-7	CATSRDLFEVAEQYF	TGTGCCACCAGCAGAGATTTATTCGAGGTCGCCGAGCAGTACTTC
NA	TRBV6-1	TRBD2	TRBJ2-3	CASSFGAGADTQYF	TGTGCCAGCTCTTTCGGGGCGGGGGCAGATACGCAGTATTTT
NA	TRBV7-4	TRBD2	TRBJ2-5	CASSSLGLAGRQETQYF	TGTGCCAGCAGCTCCTTGGGACTAGCGGGCCGGCAAGAGACCCAGTACTTC
many	TRBV6-5	TRBD1	TRBJ1-5	CASSYSDRAQPQHF	TGTGCCAGCAGTTACTCGGACAGGGCCCAGCCCCAGCATTTT
NA	TRBV29-1	NA	TRBJ2-1	CSVEVIRVSGGHEQFF	TGCAGCGTTGAAGTGATCCGGGTTAGCGGTGGCCATGAGCAGTTCTTC
NA	TRBV27	NA	TRBJ2-1	CASTHYRGGYNEQFF	TGTGCCAGCACTCACTACAGGGGGGGCTACAATGAGCAGTTCTTC
NA	TRBV7-6	NA	TRBJ1-1	CASSAGAYTEAFF	TGTGCCAGCAGTGCAGGGGCGTACACTGAAGCTTTCTTT
few	TRBV6-1	TRBD2	TRBJ2-1	CASSASGGSGNEQFF	TGTGCCAGCAGCGCTAGCGGGGGGTCTGGTAATGAGCAGTTCTTC
few	TRBV6-2/TRBV6-3	NA	TRBJ2-1	CASLLSSGGFPYNEQFF	TGTGCCAGCTTACTTAGTAGTGGGGGATTTCCTTACAATGAGCAGTTCTTC
few	TRBV23-1	TRBD1	TRBJ2-1	CASVSGTGRSGEQFF	TGCGCCAGCGTGTCCGGGACAGGGAGATCGGGTGAGCAGTTCTTC
few	TRBV7-3	NA	TRBJ1-1	CASSSTRETEAFF	TGTGCCAGCAGCTCGACCCGGGAGACTGAAGCTTTCTTT
once	TRBV4-3	NA	TRBJ2-6	CASSQGQGRGANVLTF	TGCGCCAGCAGCCAAGGTCAGGGGAGGGGGGCCAACGTCCTGACTTTC
NA	TRBV7-9	TRBD1	TRBJ1-1	CASSWGQTTEAFF	TGTGCCAGCAGCTGGGGACAGACCACTGAAGCTTTCTTT
few	TRBV4-2	NA	TRBJ1-1	CASSQDTGLNTEAFF	TGTGCCAGCAGCCAAGATACAGGGTTGAACACTGAAGCTTTCTTT
few	TRBV20-1	TRBD1	TRBJ1-6	CSARGWGDRAGALHF	TGCAGTGCTAGGGGATGGGGAGACAGGGCGGGGGCCCTCCACTTT
NA	TRBV9	NA	TRBJ2-2	CASSVEGPPNTGELFF	TGTGCCAGCAGCGTAGAGGGTCCACCGAACACCGGGGAGCTGTTTTTT
NA	TRBV19	TRBD1	TRBJ2-7	CASSPTFAGGSYEQYF	TGTGCCAGTAGTCCGACCTTTGCAGGGGGAAGCTACGAGCAGTACTTC
few	TRBV15	NA	TRBJ1-1	CATRGQPNTEAFF	TGTGCCACCAGAGGACAGCCGAACACTGAAGCTTTCTTT
few	TRBV15	NA	TRBJ2-7	CATSRSGQETYEQYF	TGTGCCACCAGCAGATCCGGACAAGAGACCTACGAGCAGTACTTC
NA	TRBV10-3	NA	TRBJ1-2	CAISQGFNYGYTF	TGTGCCATCAGTCAGGGATTCAACTATGGCTACACCTTC
NA	TRBV7-9	NA	TRBJ2-3	CASSLGGRADTQYF	TGTGCCAGCAGCTTGGGAGGCAGGGCCGATACGCAGTATTTT
NA	TRBV7-8	NA	TRBJ2-5	CASSLGPGPQETQYF	TGTGCCAGCAGCTTAGGGCCAGGCCCCCAAGAGACCCAGTACTTC
few	TRBV18	TRBD1	TRBJ1-1	CASSPQGTASMNTEAFF	TGTGCCAGCTCACCACAAGGGACAGCCAGCATGAACACTGAAGCTTTCTTT
many	TRBV2	NA	TRBJ1-2	CASSDIGLRANYGYTF	TGTGCCAGCAGTGATATCGGCCTACGGGCTAACTATGGCTACACCTTC
few	TRBV9	TRBD1	TRBJ1-2	CARPGGDGYTF	TGTGCCAGACCAGGGGGGGATGGCTACACCTTC